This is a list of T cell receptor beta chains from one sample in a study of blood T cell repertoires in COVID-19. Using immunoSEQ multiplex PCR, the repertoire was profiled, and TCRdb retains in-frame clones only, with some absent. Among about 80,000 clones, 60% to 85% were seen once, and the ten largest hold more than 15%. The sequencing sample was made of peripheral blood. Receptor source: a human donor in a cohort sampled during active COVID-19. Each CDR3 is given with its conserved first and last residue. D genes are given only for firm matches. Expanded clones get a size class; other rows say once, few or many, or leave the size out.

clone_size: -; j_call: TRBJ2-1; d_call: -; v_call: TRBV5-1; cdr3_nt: TGCGCCAGCACCCCGACAGAACCCTACAATGAGCAGTTCTTC; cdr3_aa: CASTPTEPYNEQFF
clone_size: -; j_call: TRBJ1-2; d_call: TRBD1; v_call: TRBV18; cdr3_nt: TGTGCCAGCTCACGACAGGGGAGGGACTATGGCTACACCTTC; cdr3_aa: CASSRQGRDYGYTF
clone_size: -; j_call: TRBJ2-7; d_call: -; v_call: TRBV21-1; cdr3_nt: TGTGCCAGCAGCAGCCGGGACAGGATCTACGAGCAGTACTTC; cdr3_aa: CASSSRDRIYEQYF
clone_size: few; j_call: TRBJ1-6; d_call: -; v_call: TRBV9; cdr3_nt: TGTGCCAGCAGCGGTGGGGGAGGGGTTAATTCACCCCTCCACTTT; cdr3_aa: CASSGGGGVNSPLHF
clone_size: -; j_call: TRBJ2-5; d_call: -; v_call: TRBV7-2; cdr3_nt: TGTGCCAGCAGCAAAGCGGCGAGGGCCCAAGAGACCCAGTACTTC; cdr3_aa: CASSKAARAQETQYF
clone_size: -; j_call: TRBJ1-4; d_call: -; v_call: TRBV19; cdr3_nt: TGTGCCAGTAGTTTACAGGGTTTTAATGAAAAACTGTTTTTT; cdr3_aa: CASSLQGFNEKLFF
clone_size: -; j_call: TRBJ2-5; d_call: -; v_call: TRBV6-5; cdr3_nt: TGTGCCTCCAGCAGGGGAGTAGAGACCCAGTACTTC; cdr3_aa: CASSRGVETQYF
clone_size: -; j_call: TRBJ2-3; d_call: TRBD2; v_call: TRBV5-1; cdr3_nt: TGCGCCAGCCGACCGGGACTAGCGGGAGCGGATACGCAGTATTTT; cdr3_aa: CASRPGLAGADTQYF
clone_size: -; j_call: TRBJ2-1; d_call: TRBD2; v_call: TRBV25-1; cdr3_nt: TGTGCCAGCAGTTGGGGGGGCTACAATGAGCAGTTCTTC; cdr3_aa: CASSWGGYNEQFF
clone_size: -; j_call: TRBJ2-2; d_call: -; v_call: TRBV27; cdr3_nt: TGTGCCAGCAGACCCCGAGAGGCGGACACCGGGGAGCTGTTTTTT; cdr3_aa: CASRPREADTGELFF
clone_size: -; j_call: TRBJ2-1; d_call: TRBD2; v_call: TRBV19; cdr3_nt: TGTGCCAGTAGTATACCCACGGCGGGAGTCTACGATGAGCAGTTCTTC; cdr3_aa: CASSIPTAGVYDEQFF
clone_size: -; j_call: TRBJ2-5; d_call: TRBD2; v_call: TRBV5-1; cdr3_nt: TGCGCCAGCAGCTTGGAGGCTAGCGGAGATCAAGAGACCCAGTACTTC; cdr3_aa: CASSLEASGDQETQYF
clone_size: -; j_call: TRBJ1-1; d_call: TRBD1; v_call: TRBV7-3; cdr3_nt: TGTGCCAGCAGCGCGGGACAGGGATTAGGGACTGAAGCTTTCTTT; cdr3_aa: CASSAGQGLGTEAFF
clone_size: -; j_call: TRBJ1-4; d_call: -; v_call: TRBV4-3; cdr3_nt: TGCGCCAGCAGCCGCAATGGCGGCACTAATGAAAAACTGTTTTTT; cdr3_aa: CASSRNGGTNEKLFF